This TCR beta chain was recorded in a study of OX40 agonist ivuxolimab in advanced cancers. The wider study: At doses from 0.01 to 10 mg/kg, patients were given intravenous ivuxolimab every 2 weeks.

This clone showed up just once. Its specificity is not known. Whole-study results and caveats: By week 6 at 0.1 to 3.0 mg/kg, blood CD4+ and CD8+ T cells had expanded clonally. The study found that CD8+ T cells averaged more expanded clones than CD4+.

The method was immunoSEQ multiplex PCR; TCRdb's version includes in-frame clones alone and lacks a portion of them. The sample lists some 79,000 clones, about 90% occurring once. The source material was CD4+ or CD8+ T cells sorted from blood, sampled in a trial of the OX40 agonist ivuxolimab. The TCR comes from an adult with an advanced solid tumor such as melanoma, head and neck, liver or kidney cancer.

The CDR3 spells CASSPKQRIGETQYF. CDR3 bases: TGTGCCAGCAGCCCTAAGCAGAGGATAGGAGAGACCCAGTACTTC. The V call is TRBV9, the J call TRBJ2-5; no firm D call. The germline V gene has CDR1 SGDLS and CDR2 YYNGEE. Deletions cut 4 bases from V and 4 bases from J, with 17 bases between. The CDR3 runs to 15 residues.